The 18 T cell receptor beta chains in this list originate from one sample, sequenced in a study of early T cells in non-severe SARS-CoV-2 infection. TCRdb called the 5' RACE reads again in MiXCR, with one record for every CDR3 protein. The table lists some 83,000 distinct CDR3 sequences, more than 9% of them singletons. This specimen was whole blood, taken at baseline. These receptors were collected from an adult who was a healthcare worker with PCR-confirmed SARS-CoV-2 infection or an uninfected control (not recorded which).

This clonotype has only a few counts. Germline and junction disagree at one end, which may indicate a read error. The chain has TRBV6-2 or TRBV6-3 and TRBJ2-1, with D possibly TRBD1 on 7 matching bases. The germline V gene encodes CDR1 MNHEY and CDR2 SVGEGT. This CDR3 has 14 amino acids. CDR3 protein: CASRSTGPGDPLNF. CDR3 sequence (DNA): TGTGCCAGCAGATCGACAGGGCCGGGGGACCCCCTGAACTTC.

The genes are TRBV3-1 and TRBJ1-1; perhaps TRBD1 as D (5 bases). Per germline, CDR1 LGHDT and CDR2 YNNKEL (reference sequence). Trimming took off 4 bases at V and 5 bases at J, with 14 bases between the two ends. The CDR3 loop spans 14 amino acids. CDR3 nucleotides: TGTGCCAGCAGCCCGGGGGACTGGCCGACTGAAGCTTTCTTT. The encoded protein is CASSPGDWPTEAFF.

This clonotype was seen more than once but under ten times. The chain links TRBV18 to TRBJ2-7, with 7 bases identical to TRBD1. Germline lookup yields CDR1 KGHSH and CDR2 LQKENI. V dropped 6 bases and J dropped 0; count of bases not matched to a gene: 8. CDR3 length: 15 amino acids. The CDR3 sequence is CASSRDGTVSYEQYF. CDR3 in DNA: TGTGCCAGCTCTCGGGACGGGACAGTCTCCTACGAGCAGTACTTC.

This clonotype was seen a few times. The chain couples TRBV5-1 to TRBJ2-7, with no clear D. The V end lost 2 bases, the J end lost 4 bases, and 16 bases lay between the germline ends. Germline values: CDR1 SGHRS, CDR2 YFSETQ. The CDR3 length is 15 residues. The CDR3 here is CASSFGARVGYEQYF. In DNA, the CDR3 is TGCGCCAGCAGCTTCGGAGCCCGAGTAGGATACGAGCAGTACTTC.

This clonotype occurred a few times. The rearrangement uses TRBV11-2 and TRBJ1-1; D unclear. CDR1 and CDR2 (germline): SGHAT, FQNNGV. The CDR3 sequence is 15 residues long. The germline V and J ends were trimmed by 0 bases and 2 bases, with 10 bases remaining between them. For the CDR3, the DNA is TGTGCCAGCAGCTTAGATCCATCAGGTAACACTGAAGCTTTCTTT. This encodes CASSLDPSGNTEAFF.

This clonotype was detected ten times or more. The chain has TRBV6-6 and TRBJ1-5; tentative D call: TRBD1 (6 bases). CDR1 is MNHNY and CDR2 is SVGAGI in the germline V gene (reference sequence). Deletions cut 2 bases from V and 4 bases from J, with 9 bases between. This CDR3 has 14 amino acids. The CDR3 loop reads CASSYRQENQPQHF. In nucleotides, the CDR3 is TGTGCCAGCAGTTACCGACAGGAGAATCAGCCCCAGCATTTT.

Only a few counts were recorded for this clonotype. This chain links TRBV18 with TRBJ1-1, with 8 bases fitting TRBD1. The CDR3 is 17 residues long. Germline values: CDR1 KGHSH, CDR2 LQKENI. With 1 base clipped from V and 1 base from J, the junction kept 8 bases outside the gene matches. The CDR3 sequence: CASSPRGTGAGNTEAFF. CDR3 bases: TGTGCCAGCTCACCACGAGGGACAGGCGCAGGGAACACTGAAGCTTTCTTT. Based on the CDR3 plus reference TRBV18 and TRBJ1-1, the full variable domain is NAGVMQNPRHLVRRRGQEARLRCSPMKGHSHVYWYRQLPEEGLKFMVYLQKENIIDESGMPKERFSAEFPKEGPSILRIQQVVRGDSAAYFCASSPRGTGAGNTEAFFGQGTRLTVV.

The chain employs TRBV10-3 and TRBJ2-2; D ambiguous. Germline CDR1 ENHRY, CDR2 SYGVKD. The CDR3 extends over 14 amino acids. Trimming cost V 0 bases and J 1 base, with 3 bases left between them. Here the CDR3 reads CAISESRNTGELFF. CDR3 coding DNA: TGTGCCATCAGTGAGTCTCGGAACACCGGGGAGCTGTTTTTT.

CDR3 region: CSGKPGTGGGEQYF. CDR3 nucleotide sequence: TGCAGTGGCAAACCGGGGACAGGTGGGGGCGAGCAGTACTTC. The chain is built from TRBV20-1 and TRBJ2-7, with 8 nucleotides matching TRBD1. Germline values: CDR1 DFQATT, CDR2 SNEGSKA (reference sequence). Trimming cost V 7 bases and J 6 bases; bases outside gene matches: 14. CDR3 length: 14 residues.

The chain recombines TRBV5-4 with TRBJ1-1, with D maybe TRBD1 (5 bases). With 4 bases removed from V and 1 base from J, the gap between germline ends came to 11 bases. Germline V gene sequence: CDR1 SGHNT, CDR2 YYREEE (reference sequence). CDR3 length equals 14 residues. The CDR3 sequence is CASSAGGANTEAFF. The CDR3 DNA reads as TGTGCCAGCAGCGCAGGCGGGGCGAACACTGAAGCTTTCTTT.

The sample holds many counts of this clonotype. V is TRBV7-9 and J is TRBJ2-1, with 11 positions matching TRBD2. The germline CDR1 and CDR2 sequences are SEHNR and FQNEAQ (reference sequence). The CDR3 covers 16 residues. V gave up 3 bases and J gave up 4 bases; unmatched junction bases: 5. CDR3 loop: CASSFSGTSGYNEQFF. DNA of the CDR3: TGTGCCAGCAGCTTCTCCGGGACTAGCGGATACAATGAGCAGTTCTTC.

The sample holds a few counts of this clonotype. V usage is TRBV18 and J usage is TRBJ2-5; D tentatively reads TRBD1 or TRBD2 (5 bases each). In germline, CDR1 is KGHSH, CDR2 LQKENI. The CDR3 sequence is 15 residues long. The V end was cut by 6 bases, the J end by 6 bases, with 20 bases between. The CDR3 is CASSLGPIEGQTQYF. CDR3 coding DNA: TGTGCCAGCTCTCTTGGACCCATAGAGGGGCAGACCCAGTACTTC.

The V and J genes are TRBV13 and TRBJ2-7; 7 nucleotides match TRBD1. V shed 4 bases and J 6 bases; nucleotides not matched to a gene: 9. From germline, CDR1 is PRHDT and CDR2 FYEKMQ (reference sequence). The CDR3 is 14 amino acids. The CDR3 nucleotides read TGTGCCAGCAGCTCAGACAGGGAAACGTCCGAGCAGTACTTC. The encoded protein is CASSSDRETSEQYF.

This clonotype showed up just a few times. This chain links TRBV27 with TRBJ1-1, with D unresolved. Per germline, CDR1 MNHEY and CDR2 SMNVEV (reference sequence). The CDR3 has 13 residues. CDR3 sequence: CGTREMWNTEAFF. In nucleotides, the CDR3 is TGTGGCACGAGGGAGATGTGGAACACTGAAGCTTTCTTT.

The chain couples TRBV10-2 to TRBJ1-5; D remains ambiguous. With 4 bases removed from V and 5 bases from J, the gap between germline ends came to 6 bases. The germline CDR1 and CDR2 sequences are WSHSY and SAAADI. This CDR3 region has 12 residues. The DNA of the CDR3 is TGCGCCAGCAGTGTATCGCATCAGCCCCAGCATTTT. Translating it yields CASSVSHQPQHF.

This chain joins TRBV5-4 and TRBJ2-2; a possible D gene is TRBD1 (6 bases). The CDR3 has 15 amino acids. V shed 2 bases and J shed 2 bases, with 10 bases lying between them. Germline V gene lookup returns CDR1 SGHNT and CDR2 YYREEE (reference sequence). This CDR3 reads CASSLTQGNTGELFF. The CDR3 DNA reads as TGTGCCAGCAGCTTAACACAGGGTAACACCGGGGAGCTGTTTTTT.

This clonotype was seen a handful of times. CDR3: CASSSGQSSYNEQFF. CDR3 coding DNA: TGCGCCAGCAGCTCGGGACAGAGCTCCTACAATGAGCAGTTCTTC. The V and J genes are TRBV5-1 and TRBJ2-1, with TRBD1 matching over 7 bases. The ends lost 3 bases at V and 0 bases at J; junction bases unmatched: 3. This CDR3 has 15 amino acids. Germline V gene sequence: CDR1 SGHRS, CDR2 YFSETQ.

This clonotype was observed a few times. The genes are TRBV27 and TRBJ2-3; D is ambiguous. The germline V and J ends were trimmed by 5 bases and 4 bases, with 10 bases remaining between them. The CDR3 totals 13 residues. The V gene's germline CDR1 is MNHEY and CDR2 SMNVEV (reference sequence). The CDR3 region has the DNA TGTGCCAGCAGTACGAGTTCCGCAGATACGCAGTATTTT. Its protein product is CASSTSSADTQYF.